This passage covers 21 T cell receptor beta chains from one sample sequenced in a study of read filtering for tumor transcriptome and immune sequencing. Molecular barcoded adaptors covering alpha/delta and beta/gamma chains were used on 400 ng RNA. TCRdb itself ran the reads through MiXCR, one entry per CDR3 protein. Of about 430 distinct CDR3 sequences listed, 80% are singletons. Sequenced input: a population of CD138-negative cells sorted from bone marrow. These receptors all come from a donor aged 40 or older with multiple myeloma. This table probably holds off-target reads from a library built for another chain.

V and J are TRBV13 and TRBJ2-2; tentatively, D is TRBD1 or TRBD2 (7 bases each). V was shortened by 10 bases and J by 4 bases, with 25 bases between the two germline ends. Germline loops: CDR1 PRHDT, CDR2 FYEKMQ (reference sequence). The CDR3 spans 17 residues. The CDR3: CATSQKASGGGTGELFF. CDR3 DNA sequence: TGTGCCACCTCACAGAAAGCGTCAGGGGGGGGCACCGGGGAGCTGTTTTTT.

The chain is built from TRBV11-2 and TRBJ2-1; no clear D gene. The V gene lost 0 bases and the J gene lost 9 bases, with 9 bases spanning the gap. The CDR3 extends over 13 amino acids. Germline CDR1 and CDR2: SGHAT and FQNNGV. CDR3 nucleotide sequence: TGTGCCAGCAGCTTAGACCTAGAAACTGAGCAGTTCTTC. Translated: CASSLDLETEQFF.

V gene TRBV11-2 combines with J gene TRBJ2-1; no firm D call. The V gene's germline CDR1 is SGHAT and CDR2 FQNNGV. This CDR3 contains 12 residues. V gave up 1 base and J gave up 6 bases, with 4 bases separating them. The CDR3 DNA is TGTGCCAGCAGCTTAGTAGGCAATGAGCAGTTCTTC. Its translation: CASSLVGNEQFF.

The chain links TRBV7-2 to TRBJ2-1; D is unresolved. CDR3 size: 16 residues. V was cut by 5 bases and J by 7 bases, with 21 bases left in between. Germline V lookup: CDR1 SGHTA, CDR2 FQGNSA. CDR3 amino acids: CASSPRVGALANEQFF. The CDR3 DNA follows: TGTGCCAGCAGCCCCCGGGTGGGCGCTTTGGCGAATGAGCAGTTCTTC.

This clonotype has only a few counts. The chain recombines TRBV10-2 with TRBJ1-1, with D possibly matching TRBD1 (6 bases). This CDR3 has 13 residues. V lost 4 bases and J lost 6, with 12 bases in between. Germline CDR1 is WSHSY and CDR2 is SAAADI. The CDR3 sequence: CASSGQDVPEAFF. In nucleotides, the CDR3 is TGCGCCAGCAGTGGACAGGACGTCCCTGAAGCTTTCTTT.

This chain joins TRBV20-1 and TRBJ2-2, with a tentative D call TRBD1 (5 bases). CDR1 and CDR2 from the germline V gene are DFQATT and SNEGSKA (reference sequence). V lost 0 bases and J lost 6, with 11 bases in between. This CDR3 contains 14 residues. Here the CDR3 DNA reads TGCAGTGCTAGAGATGTACAAGGGGCCGGGGAGCTGTTTTTT. Amino acid sequence: CSARDVQGAGELFF.

V usage is TRBV30 and J usage is TRBJ1-1, with a possible D match to TRBD1 (6 bases). The germline V and J ends were trimmed by 0 bases and 3 bases, with 8 bases remaining between them. Germline CDR1 GTSNPN, CDR2 SVGIG (reference sequence). This CDR3 comprises 13 residues. This chain's CDR3 is CAWSVQGHTEAFF. The CDR3 coding sequence is TGTGCCTGGAGTGTTCAGGGGCACACTGAAGCTTTCTTT.

V is TRBV28 and J is TRBJ1-1, with a tentative D call TRBD1 (5 bases). The CDR3 loop spans 15 amino acids. The V gene lost 2 bases and the J gene lost 1 base, with 11 bases spanning the gap. Germline V gene data show CDR1 as MDHEN and CDR2 as SYDVKM. The DNA of the CDR3 is TGTGCCAGCAGTTTAACTCCGGGACCGAACACTGAAGCTTTCTTT. It is translated as CASSLTPGPNTEAFF. The full variable domain, completed using reference TRBV28 and TRBJ1-1, is DVKVTQSSRYLVKRTGEKVFLECVQDMDHENMFWYRQDPGLGLRLIYFSYDVKMKEKGDIPEGYSVSREKKERFSLILESASTNQTSMYLCASSLTPGPNTEAFFGQGTRLTVV.

V gene TRBV5-1 combines with J gene TRBJ2-1; the match to TRBD1 covers 11 bases. The germline gives CDR1 SGHRS, CDR2 YFSETQ. The CDR3 covers 17 residues. V was pared by 4 bases and J by 3 bases, with 9 bases of the junction left unmatched. In nucleotides, the CDR3 is TGCGCCAGCAGCCCCCTCCCCGGGACAGGGGGCTACAATGAGCAGTTCTTC. This gives the protein CASSPLPGTGGYNEQFF. The full variable domain, rest sourced from reference TRBV5-1 and TRBJ2-1, is KAGVTQTPRYLIKTRGQQVTLSCSPISGHRSVSWYQQTPGQGLQFLFEYFSETQRNKGNFPGRFSGRQFSNSRSEMNVSTLELGDSALYLCASSPLPGTGGYNEQFFGPGTRLTVL.

The rearrangement links TRBV20-1 to TRBJ1-2, with D possibly TRBD1 on 6 matching bases. Germline lookup yields CDR1 DFQATT and CDR2 SNEGSKA (reference sequence). Trimming removed 3 bases from V and 4 bases from J, with 18 bases in between. The CDR3 consists of 15 residues. Written as DNA, the CDR3 is TGCAGTGCTAGTCTCCCGGACAGAATCCCCTATGGCTACACCTTC. This encodes CSASLPDRIPYGYTF.

The rearrangement joins TRBV20-1 to TRBJ2-3, with D perhaps TRBD1 or TRBD2 (5 bases each). Trimming removed 2 bases at V and 10 bases at J, with 16 bases between. CDR1 and CDR2 (germline): DFQATT, SNEGSKA (reference sequence). This CDR3 is 13 amino acids long. This CDR3 is CSARLEGRLSQYF. The DNA of the CDR3 is TGCAGTGCTAGACTTGAGGGGCGTCTATCGCAGTATTTT.

The rearrangement uses TRBV28 and TRBJ2-1; 14 bases fit TRBD2. In germline, CDR1 is MDHEN, CDR2 SYDVKM. J gave up 9 bases and V 3 bases, and 10 bases lay outside the gene matches. This CDR3 is built from 17 residues. This CDR3 reads CASSFTSGTSGRGEQFF. CDR3 sequence (DNA): TGTGCCAGCAGTTTCACCTCCGGGACTAGCGGGAGAGGTGAGCAGTTCTTC.

This sequence joins TRBV15 and TRBJ2-7; D is unclear. Germline loops: CDR1 LNHNV, CDR2 YYDKDF (reference sequence). The V end lost 0 bases, the J end lost 3 bases, and 6 bases lay between the germline ends. The CDR3 sequence is 13 residues long. In DNA, the CDR3 is TGTGCCACCAGCAGAGACCGAGGCTACGAGCAGTACTTC. Its translation is CATSRDRGYEQYF.

The CDR3 region has the DNA TGTGCCAGCAGTTACCGAGGAGGGACCACTGAAGCTTTCTTT. As protein: CASSYRGGTTEAFF. The chain joins TRBV6-2 or TRBV6-3 to TRBJ1-1, with D maybe TRBD1 (5 bases). CDR3 size: 14 residues. Germline V gives CDR1 MNHEY, CDR2 SVGEGT. The V end lost 2 bases, the J end lost 4 bases, and 11 bases lay between the germline ends.

V gene TRBV19 combines with J gene TRBJ1-1; 9 bases match TRBD1. The CDR3 is made up of 16 amino acids. The V and J ends lost 5 bases and 3 bases, in that order; junction bases with no gene match: 10. Germline CDR1 and CDR2: LNHDA and SQIVND (reference sequence). CDR3 DNA sequence: TGTGCCAGTAGTTATCCCACAGGGGGCAAAGACACTGAAGCTTTCTTT. This sequence encodes CASSYPTGGKDTEAFF.

The chain is built from TRBV2 and TRBJ2-1; no definite D call. V lost 4 bases to trimming and J lost 9 bases, with 13 bases between them. The germline V gene encodes CDR1 SNHLY and CDR2 FYNNEI. The CDR3 is 13 residues long. The CDR3 DNA reads as TGTGCCAGCAGTGTTACACCGCGATTTGAGCAGTTCTTC. Protein product: CASSVTPRFEQFF. The complete variable domain, with remaining parts taken from reference TRBV2 and TRBJ2-1, reads EPEVTQTPSHQVTQMGQEVILRCVPISNHLYFYWYRQILGQKVEFLVSFYNNEISEKSEIFDDQFSVERPDGSNFTLKIRSTKLEDSAMYFCASSVTPRFEQFFGPGTRLTVL.

This clonotype was detected once. The V gene is TRBV29-1, the J gene TRBJ2-1; a weak D match, TRBD1 (6 bases). CDR1 is SQVTM, CDR2 ANQGSEA, per germline. This CDR3 spans 11 amino acids. The V end lost 5 bases, the J end lost 8 bases, and 10 bases lay between the germline ends. The chain's CDR3 is CSVLRGYEQFF. CDR3 nucleotides: TGCAGCGTTCTGAGGGGGTATGAGCAGTTCTTC.

As regards this clonotype: The junction differs from germline at one of its ends, possibly a read error. This sequence joins TRBV7-7 and TRBJ2-2; 11 positions agree with TRBD2. CDR1 and CDR2 from the germline V gene are SSHAT and FNYEAQ (reference sequence). The length of the CDR3 is 17 residues. Here the CDR3 reads CASSTSSGGENTGELFF. CDR3 nucleotide sequence: TGTGCTAGCAGCACCAGTAGCGGGGGGGAGAACACCGGGGAGCTGTTTTTT. Full variable domain (missing parts from reference TRBV7-7 and TRBJ2-2): GAGVSQSPRYKVTKRGQDVTLRCDPISSHATLYWYQQALGQGPEFLTYFNYEAQPDKSGLPSDRFSAERPEGSISTLTIQRTEQRDSAMYRCASSTSSGGENTGELFFGEGSRLTVL.

Concerning this clonotype: A junction boundary mismatches the germline segment, possibly from a read error. The DNA for the CDR3 is TGTGCCACCAGTAGAGCCTCCTATGGCTACACCTTC. Amino acids: CATSRASYGYTF. The V gene is TRBV15, the J gene TRBJ1-2; D is unclear. Germline V lookup: CDR1 LNHNV, CDR2 YYDKDF (reference sequence). The CDR3 has 12 residues.

As to this clonotype: Sequence at one end of the junction differs from germline and may be a read error. This chain uses TRBV30 with TRBJ1-4; D gene unclear. The CDR3 length is 12 residues. Per the germline V gene, CDR1 is GTSNPN and CDR2 is SVGIG (reference sequence). The CDR3 protein is CAWSRHNEELFF. Here the CDR3 DNA reads TGTGCCTGGAGTCGCCACAATGAAGAACTGTTTTTT.

The chain joins TRBV7-9 to TRBJ1-6; the D gene is possibly TRBD1 (6 bases). The CDR3 loop spans 17 amino acids. Germline-derived CDR1 and CDR2 are SEHNR and FQNEAQ (reference sequence). V was cut by 5 bases and J by 6 bases, with 20 bases left in between. DNA of the CDR3: TGTGCCAGCAGCGTCAGACGGGACACCTCGACTAATTCACCCCTCCACTTT. This sequence encodes CASSVRRDTSTNSPLHF.